Listed here is a single T cell receptor (beta chain). Repertoires were generated with immunoSEQ multiplex PCR, while TCRdb's copy carries only in-frame clones and drops some. The table has some 110,000 clones, roughly 80% seen once. CDR1 MNHNS and CDR2 SASEGT come from the germline V gene. Trimming left V 2 bases short and J 8 bases short, with 9 bases between. This CDR3 contains 13 residues. The sample belongs to a study of radiation and T cells in renal cell carcinoma. Time point indicated: baseline pretreatment blood. Treatment described: 15 Gy SBRT to primary tumor, nephrectomy 4 weeks later. This material consisted of blood, taken from a patient whose treatment included radiotherapy and nephrectomy. V and J are TRBV6-1 and TRBJ1-4, with D maybe TRBD1 (5 bases). The TCR comes from a woman aged 60-75 years with renal cell carcinoma. For the CDR3, the DNA is TGTGCCAGCAGTGAACAGGGTCAGGAAAAACTGTTTTTT. It is translated as CASSEQGQEKLFF.